Shown below are 10 T cell receptor beta chains from a single sample sequenced in a study of blood T cell repertoires in COVID-19. Sequencing was performed with immunoSEQ multiplex PCR; in TCRdb, only in-frame clones are kept and a portion is missing. The profile shows fewer than 250,000 clones, 70% to 90% of them singletons. The sequencing sample was made of peripheral blood. The receptors stem from a woman between 65 and 79 years old with active or convalescent COVID-19.

This clone has just one count. The V and J genes are TRBV7-9 and TRBJ2-1; 9 bases are a match to TRBD2. V dropped 5 bases and J dropped 6; count of bases not matched to a gene: 8. CDR3 length: 15 residues. The germline V gene encodes CDR1 SEHNR and CDR2 FQNEAQ (reference sequence). For the CDR3, the DNA is TGTGCCAGCAGCCAAGGGACTAGCAGGAGCAATGAGCAGTTCTTC. It is translated as CASSQGTSRSNEQFF.

The V and J genes are TRBV7-2 and TRBJ1-4, with TRBD1 as a possible D gene (5 bases). Trimming took off 4 bases at V and 5 bases at J, with 17 bases between the two ends. CDR1 is SGHTA and CDR2 is FQGNSA in the germline V gene. The CDR3 totals 16 residues. The CDR3 DNA is TGTGCCAGCAGCTCTGGTTCGGGGGGAAGAAATGAAAAACTGTTTTTT. As protein: CASSSGSGGRNEKLFF.

The rearrangement uses TRBV4-1 and TRBJ1-1, with a weak D call TRBD1 (6 bases). CDR1 and CDR2 from the germline V gene are MGHRA and YSYEKL. CDR3 length equals 15 residues. V was clipped by 3 bases and J by 0 bases, with 11 bases between them. Here the CDR3 DNA reads TGCGCCAGCAGCCAGGCACAGGGATTGAACACTGAAGCTTTCTTT. This sequence encodes CASSQAQGLNTEAFF.

The CDR3 spells CASSLAPSAGGQNEQYF. In DNA, the CDR3 is TGTGCCAGCAGCTTAGCTCCCTCAGCGGGGGGGCAGAACGAGCAGTACTTC. The chain combines TRBV7-6 with TRBJ2-7; 10 positions agree with TRBD2. The V gene end was trimmed by 0 bases and the J gene end by 5 bases; junction bases not matched to a gene: 10. The CDR3 length is 17 residues. CDR1 and CDR2 (germline): SGHVS, FNYEAQ. Full variable domain (missing parts from reference TRBV7-6 and TRBJ2-7): GAGVSQSPRYKVTKRGQDVALRCDPISGHVSLYWYRQALGQGPEFLTYFNYEAQQDKSGLPNDRFSAERPEGSISTLTIQRTEQRDSAMYRCASSLAPSAGGQNEQYFGPGTRLTVT.

This clone showed up many times. The chain has TRBV19 and TRBJ1-5; 8 bases are a match to TRBD1. Germline loops: CDR1 LNHDA, CDR2 SQIVND (reference sequence). V gave up 9 bases and J gave up 2 bases; unmatched junction bases: 12. The length of the CDR3 is 16 residues. CDR3: CASSEQGAWGNQPQHF. The CDR3 DNA is TGTGCCAGCTCGGAGCAGGGGGCGTGGGGCAATCAGCCCCAGCATTTT.

The rearrangement joins TRBV7-8 to TRBJ1-1; possible D gene TRBD1, 6 bases. Germline CDR1 SGHVS, CDR2 FQNEAQ. The CDR3 has 14 amino acids. Trimming removed 3 bases at V and 5 bases at J, with 13 bases between. The CDR3 sequence is CASSLEGRGTEAFF. In nucleotides, the CDR3 is TGTGCCAGCAGCTTGGAGGGGAGGGGGACTGAAGCTTTCTTT. Together with reference TRBV7-8 and TRBJ1-1, the CDR3 gives the full variable domain: GAGVSQSPRYKVAKRGQDVALRCDPISGHVSLFWYQQALGQGPEFLTYFQNEAQLDKSGLPSDRFFAERPEGSVSTLKIQRTQQEDSAVYLCASSLEGRGTEAFFGQGTRLTVV.

The chain carries TRBV7-8 and TRBJ2-5; D unclear. Between the trimmed V and J ends, which lost 5 bases and 2 bases, there was a span of 12 bases. CDR3 size: 14 residues. The germline V gene encodes CDR1 SGHVS and CDR2 FQNEAQ. CDR3 amino acids: CASSRGGSQETQYF. DNA of the CDR3: TGTGCCAGCAGCCGAGGTGGCAGTCAAGAGACCCAGTACTTC.

The gene calls are TRBV27 and TRBJ1-5, with 7 nucleotides matching TRBD1. Germline-derived CDR1 and CDR2 are MNHEY and SMNVEV (reference sequence). The CDR3 contains 14 residues. Trimming at V came to 2 bases and at J to 2 bases, leaving 0 bases not matched to a gene. The CDR3 DNA follows: TGTGCCAGCAGTTTAGGACAGGGCAATCAGCCCCAGCATTTT. It is translated as CASSLGQGNQPQHF.

The chain employs TRBV6-1 and TRBJ1-2; D remains unclear. Trimming took 1 base from V and 8 from J, leaving 5 bases between them. CDR3 length: 11 residues. Germline V gene data show CDR1 as MNHNS and CDR2 as SASEGT. CDR3 bases: TGTGCCAGCAGTGAAGTTCCAGGCTACACCTTC. This codes for CASSEVPGYTF.

The table lists this clone with a count of one. J is TRBJ1-5 and V is TRBV4-1; D unclear. There are 15 residues in the CDR3. V was clipped by 1 base and J by 3 bases, with 10 bases between them. Germline V gives CDR1 MGHRA, CDR2 YSYEKL. The CDR3 loop is CASSQVLQYNQPQHF. In nucleotides, the CDR3 is TGCGCCAGCAGCCAAGTGTTACAGTACAATCAGCCCCAGCATTTT.